This T cell receptor beta chain was recovered during a study of long-term antiretroviral therapy in people with HIV. As for the study in general: Initial samples were collected about a decade before the 2015 immediate-ART recommendation. Whole-study findings and limits: The range of CDR3 lengths in HIV repertoires proved narrower than that found in controls.

The germline CDR1 and CDR2 sequences are SGHVS and FQNEAQ. The germline V and J ends were trimmed by 5 bases and 6 bases, with 14 bases remaining between them. The CDR3 loop spans 13 amino acids. The libraries were made with immunoSEQ v3.0 at survey level. Some clones are missing from TCRdb's copy, which holds only in-frame ones; the method was immunoSEQ multiplex PCR. The sample holds about 20,000 clones, around three quarters seen once. Turning to this clone: The antigen is not known.

Sequences were derived from unsorted PBMCs, sampled 0.2 years after starting antiretroviral therapy. This receptor was obtained from a woman aged 40 to 49 with HIV. V usage is TRBV7-8 and J usage is TRBJ2-7; perhaps TRBD1 as D (5 bases). This CDR3 is CASSLIGHGEQYF. CDR3 bases: TGTGCCAGCAGCCTAATCGGACACGGCGAGCAGTACTTC.